One and the same sample provided the 3 T cell receptor beta chains below, sequenced in a study of CD8 T cells in ankylosing spondylitis. TCRdb itself ran the 5' RACE reads through MiXCR, one entry per CDR3 protein. Of about 280,000 distinct CDR3 sequences listed, around 18% are singletons. Sequenced sample: blood, either unsorted or a sorted T cell fraction (not recorded which). Receptors were obtained from a male donor with ankylosing spondylitis or in good health (not recorded which).

A few counts support this clonotype. CDR3: CAVPDGAGYTF. The CDR3 DNA follows: TGCGCCGTCCCAGATGGAGCGGGCTACACCTTC. The chain uses TRBV5-1 and TRBJ1-2; D ambiguous. Germline V lookup: CDR1 SGHRS, CDR2 YFSETQ. The CDR3 covers 11 residues. V was pared by 10 bases and J by 8 bases, with 15 bases between.

This clonotype has just one count. A much larger clone differs by one base, so this may be a read error. The chain recombines TRBV20-1 with TRBJ1-4, with TRBD1 identical over 7 bases. The CDR3 extends over 17 amino acids. Germline V gene data show CDR1 as DFQATT and CDR2 as SNEGSKA (reference sequence). CDR3 DNA: TGCTGTGCTAGAGATCGGGAGGGCGGGACAGAGCTTGGGAAACTGTTTTTT. The encoded protein is CCARDREGGTELGKLFF.

This clonotype was detected ten times or more. In DNA, the CDR3 is TGTGCCATCACCCCGGGGTTGGGATGGGACAATGAGCAGTTCTTC. Translating gives CAITPGLGWDNEQFF. The chain joins TRBV10-3 to TRBJ2-1; D is perhaps TRBD2 (5 bases). Germline values: CDR1 ENHRY, CDR2 SYGVKD. V was shortened by 7 bases and J by 5 bases, with 18 bases between the two germline ends. There are 15 residues in the CDR3.